This TCR beta chain derives from a study of human T cells and chemical hapten exposure. Overall study: Diphenylcyclopropenone, dosed weekly to the scalp, was given to patients throughout the roughly 24-week study. Study-level findings and limits: Controls had significantly fewer large CDR3 similarity clusters than were formed by expanded TCRs. Alopecia affected the donors, so their immune response may differ from healthy people's.

This CDR3 contains 15 residues. CDR1 and CDR2 from the germline V gene are MNHNY and SVGAGI (reference sequence). V gave up 6 bases and J gave up 0 bases, with 14 bases separating them. Each CDR3 protein gets one entry after TCRdb re-called the RACE reads with MiXCR. Of roughly 120,000 distinct CDR3 sequences listed, roughly an eighth are singletons. The time point denotes: patch test 1, 2 weeks after DPC sensitization. The treatment was: therapeutic diphenylcyclopropenone sensitization with weekly scalp DPC. A note on this clonotype: What it binds is not known.

The clonotype originates from a man in his late teens or twenties with alopecia areata. Some clones in this sample may be carry-over from other donors' samples. This sequence joins TRBV6-6 and TRBJ1-2, with D unresolved. Sequencing used whole blood, obtained in connection with sensitization to the hapten diphenylcyclopropenone (DPC). Here the CDR3 DNA reads TGTGCCAGCAGCTCCCAAGGGCCGTCTAACTATGGCTACACCTTC. This codes for CASSSQGPSNYGYTF.